The 23 T cell receptor beta chains below were found in one sample sequenced in a study of shared clonotypes between healthy human individuals. The repertoire was sequenced with immunoSEQ multiplex PCR; TCRdb's copy has only in-frame clones and lacks some. The repertoire holds approximately 1.5 million clones, with 97% to 99% as singletons. The sequencing input was naive CD4+ T cells sorted from blood. Subset given: CD45RA+ positively selected. These receptors were taken from a young man in good health.

The V call is TRBV14, the J call TRBJ2-7; TRBD2 matches at 7 bases. The V segment lost 3 bases and the J segment 4 bases; nucleotides outside the gene matches: 12. CDR1 is SGHDN, CDR2 FVKESK, per germline. The CDR3 length is 16 residues. CDR3 in DNA: TGTGCCAGCAGCCAGACCCCGGGACTACAAGATTACGAGCAGTACTTC. Its translation is CASSQTPGLQDYEQYF.

The chain links TRBV5-4 to TRBJ2-3; D might be TRBD2 (6 bases). This CDR3 is 14 amino acids long. Germline-derived CDR1 and CDR2 are SGHNT and YYREEE (reference sequence). The V end was cut by 0 bases, the J end by 2 bases, with 7 bases between. The CDR3 reads CASSLAGLTDTQYF. CDR3 bases: TGTGCCAGCAGCTTGGCGGGACTCACAGATACGCAGTATTTT.

V usage is TRBV5-1 and J usage is TRBJ1-2; D might be TRBD1 (6 bases). Germline CDR1 is SGHRS and CDR2 is YFSETQ. The germline V and J ends were trimmed by 4 bases and 3 bases, with 13 bases remaining between them. The CDR3 covers 14 residues. DNA of the CDR3: TGCGCCAGCAGCGAGGGATACAGGGACTATGGCTACACCTTC. It codes for CASSEGYRDYGYTF.

V gene TRBV11-3 combines with J gene TRBJ2-1, with TRBD2 identical over 10 bases. The CDR3 extends over 15 amino acids. CDR1 is SGHNT, CDR2 YENEEA, per germline. V lost 2 bases and J lost 6; bases outside the gene matches: 4. CDR3 protein: CASSLHLAGGNEQFF. CDR3 DNA: TGTGCCAGCAGCTTACATTTAGCGGGAGGCAATGAGCAGTTCTTC. Supplemented by reference TRBV11-3 and TRBJ2-1, the full variable domain reads EAGVVQSPRYKIIEKKQPVAFWCNPISGHNTLYWYLQNLGQGPELLIRYENEEAVDDSQLPKDRFSAERLKGVDSTLKIQPAELGDSAVYLCASSLHLAGGNEQFFGPGTRLTVL.

In its sample, this clone was seen a few times. The chain couples TRBV10-2 to TRBJ2-7; TRBD1 aligns across 9 bases. The CDR3 sequence is 14 residues long. Germline V gene data show CDR1 as WSHSY and CDR2 as SAAADI. Trimming cost V 5 bases and J 6 bases; bases outside gene matches: 8. CDR3 sequence reads: CASSNAGTGFEQYF. Written as DNA, the CDR3 is TGCGCCAGCAGTAACGCCGGGACAGGGTTCGAGCAGTACTTC.

V and J are TRBV5-1 and TRBJ2-1; D unclear. Germline V gene sequence: CDR1 SGHRS, CDR2 YFSETQ. V lost 6 bases and J 6 bases, leaving 16 bases between the germline ends. The CDR3 is 14 residues long. The CDR3 DNA follows: TGCGCCAGCACCGTTCGTACTATGACCAATGAGCAGTTCTTC. Protein: CASTVRTMTNEQFF.

This clone came up once. V is TRBV28 and J is TRBJ2-1; 9 nucleotides agree with TRBD1. CDR1 is MDHEN, CDR2 SYDVKM, per germline. This CDR3 has 16 amino acids. Germline trimming cut 5 bases from V and 3 bases from J; bases unmatched to any gene: 8. The CDR3 DNA follows: TGTGCCAGCAGTGTGGGGGGACAGGGTAGCTACAATGAGCAGTTCTTC. Translating it yields CASSVGGQGSYNEQFF.

DNA of the CDR3: TGTGCCAGCAGTCGGCCTGGGACTTCCACAGATACGCAGTATTTT. It yields the protein CASSRPGTSTDTQYF. The rearrangement uses TRBV27 and TRBJ2-3, with D perhaps matching TRBD2 (6 bases). Germline V gene lookup returns CDR1 MNHEY and CDR2 SMNVEV (reference sequence). The CDR3 totals 15 residues. Trimming stripped 5 bases from V and 2 bases from J, with 14 bases between.

Details on this clone: At one end, the junction sequence differs from germline, possibly due to a read error. This chain links TRBV16 with TRBJ1-2; weak D call: TRBD1 (6 bases). CDR1 and CDR2 (germline): KGHSY, FQNENV. The CDR3 runs to 11 residues. The CDR3 sequence is CASSQSGAKRF. In DNA form, the CDR3 reads TGTGCCAGCAGCCAATCGGGGGCGAAGCGCTTT.

CDR3 amino acids: CASSLPGATREQFF. CDR3 DNA: TGTGCCAGCAGCCTTCCGGGGGCTACAAGGGAGCAGTTCTTC. The chain links TRBV14 to TRBJ2-1; tentatively, D is TRBD1 or TRBD2 (6 bases each). Germline CDR1 is SGHDN and CDR2 is FVKESK. The V gene lost 4 bases and the J gene lost 10 bases, with 17 bases spanning the gap. The CDR3 is 14 residues long.

The chain is built from TRBV5-1 and TRBJ2-7; the match to TRBD2 covers 8 bases. This CDR3 region has 15 residues. Germline values: CDR1 SGHRS, CDR2 YFSETQ. With V trimmed by 5 bases and J by 3 bases, 10 bases remained unmatched. Here the CDR3 DNA reads TGCGCCAGCAGTCAATCGACAAGCGGGGGCTACGAGCAGTACTTC. Translated: CASSQSTSGGYEQYF. Full variable domain (rest looked up from reference TRBV5-1 and TRBJ2-7): KAGVTQTPRYLIKTRGQQVTLSCSPISGHRSVSWYQQTPGQGLQFLFEYFSETQRNKGNFPGRFSGRQFSNSRSEMNVSTLELGDSALYLCASSQSTSGGYEQYFGPGTRLTVT.

This sequence joins TRBV19 and TRBJ2-7; 11 bases fit TRBD1. This CDR3 is 16 amino acids long. V lost 4 bases to trimming and J lost 4 bases; unmatched junction nucleotides: 9. Looked up from germline, CDR1 is LNHDA and CDR2 is SQIVND (reference sequence). This CDR3 reads CASSTRTGGFGYEQYF. Here the CDR3 DNA reads TGTGCCAGTAGTACGCGGACAGGGGGCTTTGGATACGAGCAGTACTTC.

This chain joins TRBV10-3 and TRBJ2-3; D is possibly TRBD2 (5 bases). The ends were cut back, 3 bases at V and 0 bases at J, with 7 bases in the middle. The germline CDR1 and CDR2 sequences are ENHRY and SYGVKD. CDR3 length: 14 residues. This CDR3 reads CAISEAASTDTQYF. CDR3 nucleotide sequence: TGTGCCATCAGTGAAGCGGCAAGCACAGATACGCAGTATTTT.

This chain connects TRBV6-5 to TRBJ2-3, with TRBD2 matching over 7 bases. Germline V lookup: CDR1 MNHEY, CDR2 SVGAGI. The V gene end was trimmed by 2 bases and the J gene end by 3 bases; junction bases not matched to a gene: 2. The CDR3 length is 14 residues. CDR3 residues: CASSYGRATDTQYF. For the CDR3, the DNA is TGTGCCAGCAGTTACGGGAGGGCGACAGATACGCAGTATTTT.

The V and J genes are TRBV4-1 and TRBJ2-1, with D perhaps matching TRBD2 (6 bases). CDR3 length: 13 amino acids. Trimming removed 4 bases from V and 9 bases from J, with 13 bases in between. CDR1 is MGHRA and CDR2 is YSYEKL in the germline V gene. For the CDR3, the DNA is TGCGCCAGCAGCCGAGGTAGCGGCGGTGAGCAGTTCTTC. Translated: CASSRGSGGEQFF.

V and J are TRBV29-1 and TRBJ2-1; a possible D gene is TRBD1 (6 bases). Germline V gives CDR1 SQVTM, CDR2 ANQGSEA. CDR3 length equals 15 residues. V lost 5 bases to trimming and J lost 9 bases, with 23 bases between them. The CDR3 nucleotides read TGCAGCGTTACGAAGCCGGGACACACTTGGAGTGAGCAGTTCTTC. Encoded protein: CSVTKPGHTWSEQFF.

The chain combines TRBV7-9 with TRBJ1-4; unclear D gene. The CDR3 totals 16 residues. V lost 1 base to trimming and J lost 0 bases, with 9 bases between them. Germline CDR1 and CDR2: SEHNR and FQNEAQ (reference sequence). Here the CDR3 reads CASSLDGLSTNEKLFF. CDR3 in DNA: TGTGCCAGCAGCTTAGACGGTTTGTCAACTAATGAAAAACTGTTTTTT.

This clone was detected once. The chain has TRBV11-3 and TRBJ2-7; TRBD2 is a possible D gene (5 bases). V was shortened by 0 bases and J by 3 bases, with 9 bases between the two germline ends. CDR1 and CDR2 (germline): SGHNT, YENEEA. This CDR3 comprises 14 residues. CDR3 region: CASSLEGSHYEQYF. The CDR3 bases are TGTGCCAGCAGCTTAGAGGGGAGCCACTACGAGCAGTACTTC. Together with reference TRBV11-3 and TRBJ2-7, the CDR3 gives the full variable domain: EAGVVQSPRYKIIEKKQPVAFWCNPISGHNTLYWYLQNLGQGPELLIRYENEEAVDDSQLPKDRFSAERLKGVDSTLKIQPAELGDSAVYLCASSLEGSHYEQYFGPGTRLTVT.

The chain uses TRBV19 and TRBJ1-4; the D is unclear. The CDR3 contains 15 residues. V was pared by 6 bases and J by 0 bases, with 11 bases between. The V gene's germline CDR1 is LNHDA and CDR2 SQIVND (reference sequence). The CDR3 sequence is CASSHGSATNEKLFF. The DNA for the CDR3 is TGTGCCAGTAGCCATGGGTCCGCAACTAATGAAAAACTGTTTTTT. Full variable domain (missing parts from reference TRBV19 and TRBJ1-4): DGGITQSPKYLFRKEGQNVTLSCEQNLNHDAMYWYRQDPGQGLRLIYYSQIVNDFQKGDIAEGYSVSREKKESFPLTVTSAQKNPTAFYLCASSHGSATNEKLFFGSGTQLSVL.

V and J are TRBV5-1 and TRBJ2-5; TRBD1 might be the D (6 bases). This CDR3 spans 14 amino acids. Germline CDR1 and CDR2: SGHRS and YFSETQ. V gave up 4 bases and J gave up 2 bases, with 12 bases separating them. The CDR3 DNA reads as TGCGCCAGCAGCACCGGGACACCTCAAGAGACCCAGTACTTC. It specifies CASSTGTPQETQYF.

J is TRBJ2-3 and V is TRBV7-9; D unclear. The CDR3 is 16 residues long. V was cut by 3 bases and J by 0 bases, with 13 bases left in between. Germline V gene data show CDR1 as SEHNR and CDR2 as FQNEAQ (reference sequence). This CDR3 reads CASSLTRLESTDTQYF. The CDR3 coding sequence is TGTGCCAGCAGCTTGACCAGATTGGAGAGCACAGATACGCAGTATTTT.

The chain recombines TRBV7-8 with TRBJ2-6; 7 bases line up with TRBD1. CDR1 and CDR2 from the germline V gene are SGHVS and FQNEAQ. This CDR3 has 17 residues. V shed 6 bases and J 0 bases; nucleotides not matched to a gene: 8. CDR3 amino acids: CASRTGTAASGANVLTF. The CDR3 DNA reads TGTGCCAGCAGGACCGGGACAGCCGCCTCTGGGGCCAACGTCCTGACTTTC.

The rearrangement links TRBV15 to TRBJ1-1; D may be TRBD1 (5 bases). V dropped 0 bases and J dropped 0 bases, with 8 bases sitting between them. This CDR3 region has 15 residues. The V gene's germline CDR1 is LNHNV and CDR2 YYDKDF (reference sequence). The CDR3 DNA sequence: TGTGCCACCAGCAGAGATAAGGGGCTGAACACTGAAGCTTTCTTT. Protein: CATSRDKGLNTEAFF.